This T cell receptor (beta chain) was retrieved from a study of post-analysis software for immune sequencing data. Study conclusions and caveats: Roughly 5 TRBV segments, including TRBV5-6, TRBV5-1 and TRBV20-1, were more frequent in patients than controls.

TCR beta cDNA libraries had unique molecular identifiers. T cells numbering about 0.85 to 10 million gave rise to about 540,000 cDNA molecules. Using its own MiXCR run on the PCR reads, TCRdb lists one record per CDR3 protein. In the table there are approximately 180,000 distinct CDR3 sequences, approximately 28% of which are singletons. This CDR3 is built from 14 residues. This clonotype was observed many times. What it binds is not known. The clonotype comes from a girl aged 5 to 17 with multiple sclerosis. The J gene is TRBJ2-5, the V gene TRBV12-3 or TRBV12-4; 7 bases match TRBD2. Matching the DNA end better, TRBJ2-7 makes the J call doubtful. Sequencing was performed on blood. The CDR3 nucleotides are TGTGCCAGCAGTTACGGGGGAGGGCTGAACGAGCAGTACTTC. Translating it yields CASSYGGGLNEQYF.